This T cell receptor beta chain came from a study of blood T cells in healthy people across ages. The V segment lost 3 bases and the J segment 8 bases; nucleotides outside the gene matches: 8. The CDR3 spans 15 residues. Germline values: CDR1 SGHDT, CDR2 YYEEEE. Using a J-beta primer mix together with a sample-barcoded 5' primer, a second PCR was run for roughly 7 to 11 cycles. One entry per CDR3 protein results from TCRdb running MiXCR on the 5' RACE reads. Seen here are some 710,000 distinct CDR3 sequences, 20% to 25% observed once, and the top ten hold 20% to 25%. Whole-study results and caveats: Long-lived donors had more naive CD4+ cells and higher diversity than aged donors. There was a strong correlation between TCR beta diversity and naive T cell percentage.

The study drew donors from healthy Caucasian individuals in Russia aged about 6 to 100. This clonotype appeared many times. Its antigen remains unknown. The chain combines TRBV5-6 with TRBJ1-4; 9 positions agree with TRBD1. The clonotype originates from a man in his 70s in good health. The source material was blood. The CDR3 bases are TGTGCCAGCAGCTCGCGTTGGGACAGGGACGAAAAACTGTTTTTT. It is translated as CASSSRWDRDEKLFF.